This T cell receptor beta chain was sequenced in a study of CD8 T cells in ankylosing spondylitis. This CDR3 region has 13 residues. Germline V gene lookup returns CDR1 DFQATT and CDR2 SNEGSKA (reference sequence). V was cut by 0 bases and J by 4 bases, with 4 bases left in between. Overall study findings and caveats: As reported, disease-linked clones showed significant enrichment in matched ankylosing spondylitis synovial fluid. The study identified a TCR beta motif of fewer than 10 highly homologous variants that appeared characteristic of ankylosing spondylitis blood. There were earlier reports of some motif variants in reactive arthritis synovial fluid and blood. A CD8+ phenotype characterized the disease-linked clones, which were relatively rare in peripheral blood.

Molecular-barcoded quantitative 5'-RACE produced these TCR beta libraries. Each CDR3 protein is one row after TCRdb ran MiXCR on the 5' RACE reads. Among 350,000 to 550,000 distinct CDR3 sequences listed, 25% to 30% were seen once. Only a few counts were recorded for this clonotype. The antigen is not known. The rearrangement uses TRBV20-1 and TRBJ1-6; D not certain. What was sequenced was blood, either unsorted or a sorted T cell fraction (not recorded which). The sequence was collected from a male donor with ankylosing spondylitis. DNA of the CDR3: TGCAGTGCTAGAGAGGAATATAATTCACCCCTCCACTTT. It specifies CSAREEYNSPLHF.